The entry below gives a single T cell receptor (beta chain) sequence along with its context. Its matching antigen is unknown. The rectum was sampled with one to two pinch biopsies at colonoscopy. This record comes from a study of pediatric ulcerative colitis. Assay used: immunoSEQ multiplex PCR; TCRdb lists only in-frame clones, some missing. The profile shows tens of thousands of clones, over 55% of them singletons. Study conclusions and caveats: Some T cells in rectal biopsies may come from blood, especially with overt colitis. A couple of patients' blood samples yielded substantially fewer templates.

Germline V gene data show CDR1 as LNHDA and CDR2 as SQIVND (reference sequence). Trimming removed 4 bases from V and 4 bases from J; junction bases left unmatched: 6. This CDR3 is built from 14 residues. The J gene is TRBJ1-2, the V gene TRBV19; 7 bases map to TRBD1. This clonotype originated in a boy aged 5-17 years with severe ulcerative colitis. The sample was gut tissue. CDR3 sequence: CASSRDSLLYGYTF. CDR3 in DNA: TGTGCCAGTAGTAGGGACAGCCTCCTCTATGGCTACACCTTC.